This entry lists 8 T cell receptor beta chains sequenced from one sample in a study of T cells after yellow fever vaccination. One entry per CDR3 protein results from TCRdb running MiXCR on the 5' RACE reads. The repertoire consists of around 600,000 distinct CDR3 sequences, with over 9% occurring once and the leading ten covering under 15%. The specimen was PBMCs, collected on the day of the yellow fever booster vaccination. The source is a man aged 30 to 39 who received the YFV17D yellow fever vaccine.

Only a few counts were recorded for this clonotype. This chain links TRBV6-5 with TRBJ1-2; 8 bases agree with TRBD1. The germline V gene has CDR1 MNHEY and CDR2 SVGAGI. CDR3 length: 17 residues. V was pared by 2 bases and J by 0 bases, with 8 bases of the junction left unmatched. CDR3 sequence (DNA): TGTGCCAGCAGTTACGAGGCAGGGGGCCGCCCTAACTATGGCTACACCTTC. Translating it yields CASSYEAGGRPNYGYTF.

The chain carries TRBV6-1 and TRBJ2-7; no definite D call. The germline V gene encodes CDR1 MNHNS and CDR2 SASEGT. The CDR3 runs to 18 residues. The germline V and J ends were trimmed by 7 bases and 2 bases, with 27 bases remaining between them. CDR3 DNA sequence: TGTGCCAGCACTGCCACCCCCTCACACGCAGGCTCGCCCTACGAGCAGTACTTC. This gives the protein CASTATPSHAGSPYEQYF.

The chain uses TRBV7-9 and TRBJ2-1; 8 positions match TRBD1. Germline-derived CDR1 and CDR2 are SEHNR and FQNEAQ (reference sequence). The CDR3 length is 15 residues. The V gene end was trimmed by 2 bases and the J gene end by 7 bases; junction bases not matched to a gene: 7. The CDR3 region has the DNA TGTGCCAGCAGCTTATTTGACAGGGGCACAAATGAGCAGTTCTTC. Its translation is CASSLFDRGTNEQFF.

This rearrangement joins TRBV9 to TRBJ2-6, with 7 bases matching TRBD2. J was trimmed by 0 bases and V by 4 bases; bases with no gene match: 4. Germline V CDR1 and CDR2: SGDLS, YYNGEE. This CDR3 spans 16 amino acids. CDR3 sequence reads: CASSSGGFSGANVLTF. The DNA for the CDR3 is TGTGCCAGCAGCTCCGGGGGGTTCTCTGGGGCCAACGTCCTGACTTTC.

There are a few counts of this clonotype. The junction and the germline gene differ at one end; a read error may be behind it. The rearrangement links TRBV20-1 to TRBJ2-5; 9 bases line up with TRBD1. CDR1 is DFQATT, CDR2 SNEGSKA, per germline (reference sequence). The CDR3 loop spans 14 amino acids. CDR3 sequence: CSAITGGSQGTQYF. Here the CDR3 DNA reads TGCAGTGCTATAACAGGGGGCTCCCAAGGGACCCAGTACTTC.

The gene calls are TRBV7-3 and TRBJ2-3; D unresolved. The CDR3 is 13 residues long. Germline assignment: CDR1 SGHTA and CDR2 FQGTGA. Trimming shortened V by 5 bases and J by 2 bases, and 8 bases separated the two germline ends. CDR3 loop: CASSPRFTDTQYF. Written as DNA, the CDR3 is TGTGCCAGCAGCCCCCGATTCACAGATACGCAGTATTTT. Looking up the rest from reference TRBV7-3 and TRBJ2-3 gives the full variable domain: GAGVSQTPSNKVTEKGKYVELRCDPISGHTALYWYRQSLGQGPEFLIYFQGTGAADDSGLPNDRFFAVRPEGSVSTLKIQRTERGDSAVYLCASSPRFTDTQYFGPGTRLTVL.

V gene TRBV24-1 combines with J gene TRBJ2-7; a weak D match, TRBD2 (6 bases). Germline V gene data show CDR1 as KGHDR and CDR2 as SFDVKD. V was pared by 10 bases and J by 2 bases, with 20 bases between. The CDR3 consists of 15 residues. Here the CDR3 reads CATSESGAGTYEQYF. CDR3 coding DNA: TGTGCCACAAGCGAATCGGGAGCGGGTACCTACGAGCAGTACTTC.

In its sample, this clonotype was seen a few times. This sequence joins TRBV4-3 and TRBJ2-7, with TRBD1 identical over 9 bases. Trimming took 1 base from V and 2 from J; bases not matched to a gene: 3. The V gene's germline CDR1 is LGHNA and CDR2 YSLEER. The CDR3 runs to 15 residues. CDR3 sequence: CASSQGQGGAYEQYF. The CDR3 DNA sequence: TGCGCCAGCAGCCAAGGACAGGGGGGAGCCTACGAGCAGTACTTC.